A single sample is the source of the 26 T cell receptor beta chains below, sequenced in a study of CD8 T cells in Susac syndrome. Roughly 0.45 to 1 ug RNA was reverse transcribed with random hexamers. MiXCR, applied by TCRdb to the immunoSEQ multiplex PCR reads, yields one record per CDR3 protein. The profile shows more than 200,000 distinct CDR3 sequences, 93% of them singletons. Source material: CD4+ T cells from PBMCs. The source of these receptors is a human donor with multiple sclerosis.

This clonotype was counted a single time. This rearrangement joins TRBV12-3 or TRBV12-4 to TRBJ2-3; D might be TRBD2 (6 bases). This CDR3 contains 16 residues. V lost 4 bases to trimming and J lost 0 bases, with 14 bases between them. The CDR3 sequence is CASSSPLARSTDTQYF. The CDR3, as DNA: TGTGCCAGCAGTTCCCCCCTAGCGCGAAGCACAGATACGCAGTATTTT.

The chain couples TRBV6-5 to TRBJ1-2, with 7 positions matching TRBD1. CDR3 size: 14 residues. Germline trimming cut 5 bases from V and 5 bases from J; bases unmatched to any gene: 8. Germline V gives CDR1 MNHEY, CDR2 SVGAGI. The CDR3 DNA reads as TGTGCCAGCAGTGAAGGACAGGCCCCTTATGGCTACACCTTC. It codes for CASSEGQAPYGYTF.

The CDR3 here is CASSPGVGETQYF. The CDR3 DNA reads as TGTGCCAGTAGTCCAGGGGTCGGGGAGACCCAGTACTTC. The chain joins TRBV19 to TRBJ2-5, with TRBD1 as a possible D gene (6 bases). In germline, CDR1 is LNHDA, CDR2 SQIVND (reference sequence). V lost 5 bases, J lost 5 bases, and 12 bases lay in between. The CDR3 loop spans 13 amino acids. The full variable domain, its missing parts supplied by reference TRBV19 and TRBJ2-5, is DGGITQSPKYLFRKEGQNVTLSCEQNLNHDAMYWYRQDPGQGLRLIYYSQIVNDFQKGDIAEGYSVSREKKESFPLTVTSAQKNPTAFYLCASSPGVGETQYFGPGTRLLVL.

The chain carries TRBV11-2 and TRBJ2-7; possibly TRBD2 for D (5 bases). The CDR3 sequence is 16 residues long. Germline V lookup: CDR1 SGHAT, CDR2 FQNNGV. V lost 0 bases and J 2 bases, leaving 14 bases between the germline ends. CDR3 region: CASSLDSGVGAYEQYF. The CDR3 region has the DNA TGTGCCAGCAGCTTAGATAGTGGTGTCGGGGCCTACGAGCAGTACTTC.

The rearrangement links TRBV20-1 to TRBJ1-2; TRBD1 matches 7 bases. Germline V gene data show CDR1 as DFQATT and CDR2 as SNEGSKA (reference sequence). The trim removed 3 bases at V and 4 bases at J, leaving 5 bases unmatched. There are 13 residues in the CDR3. The CDR3 nucleotides are TGCAGTGCTAGCCCGGGACAGATCTATGGCTACACCTTC. Its translation: CSASPGQIYGYTF.

This clonotype has only one observation. The chain joins TRBV20-1 to TRBJ2-3, with 12 nucleotides matching TRBD2. Germline-derived CDR1 and CDR2 are DFQATT and SNEGSKA (reference sequence). Trimming took 6 bases from V and 4 from J; bases not matched to a gene: 5. CDR3 length: 14 residues. The CDR3 bases are TGCAGTGCCAGGACTAGCGGGATGTCAGATACGCAGTATTTT. Amino acid sequence: CSARTSGMSDTQYF.

The chain carries TRBV4-1 and TRBJ2-4; a weak D match, TRBD2 (6 bases). Germline values: CDR1 MGHRA, CDR2 YSYEKL. The CDR3 has 14 amino acids. V was clipped by 4 bases and J by 3 bases, with 10 bases between them. The CDR3 sequence is CASSPPGVKNIQYF. DNA for the CDR3: TGCGCCAGCAGCCCCCCGGGGGTCAAAAACATTCAGTACTTC.

CDR3 loop: CASSGGANNSPLHF. The CDR3 DNA reads as TGTGCCAGCAGCGGCGGGGCCAATAATTCACCCCTCCACTTT. The chain uses TRBV9 and TRBJ1-6, with D perhaps matching TRBD1 (5 bases). V gave up 3 bases and J gave up 5 bases, with 9 bases separating them. The germline CDR1 and CDR2 sequences are SGDLS and YYNGEE. The CDR3 is made up of 14 amino acids.

The rearrangement joins TRBV24-1 to TRBJ2-7; possibly TRBD1 for D (5 bases). CDR1 and CDR2 (germline): KGHDR, SFDVKD. The V and J ends lost 8 bases and 6 bases respectively, with 13 bases between them. The CDR3 sequence is 12 residues long. The CDR3 is CATISRQGEQYV. The CDR3, as DNA: TGTGCCACCATATCACGCCAGGGCGAGCAGTACGTC.

This sequence joins TRBV27 and TRBJ2-1; D may be TRBD1 (5 bases). The CDR3 extends over 13 amino acids. Germline-derived CDR1 and CDR2 are MNHEY and SMNVEV (reference sequence). The V and J ends lost 10 bases and 0 bases respectively, with 10 bases between them. As DNA, the CDR3 is TGTGCCATCCAGGGTTCCTCCTACAATGAGCAGTTCTTC. Its protein is CAIQGSSYNEQFF.

The table lists this clonotype with a count of one. V and J are TRBV28 and TRBJ2-1; 9 bases fit TRBD2. The germline CDR1 and CDR2 sequences are MDHEN and SYDVKM. After removal of 4 bases from V and 8 bases from J, the junction contained 12 bases not matched to a gene. The CDR3 is 16 residues long. CDR3 residues: CASSSDSSGGWDEQFF. The CDR3 DNA follows: TGTGCCAGCAGTTCCGACTCGAGCGGGGGGTGGGATGAGCAGTTCTTC.

The chain combines TRBV3-1 with TRBJ2-7; D is unresolved. Germline CDR1 reads LGHDT; CDR2 reads YNNKEL (reference sequence). Deletions cut 0 bases from V and 6 bases from J, with 9 bases between. The CDR3 is 13 amino acids. Here the CDR3 DNA reads TGTGCCAGCAGCCAAGAACATTCTCGCGAGCAGTACTTC. Its protein product is CASSQEHSREQYF.

V usage is TRBV9 and J usage is TRBJ1-1, with 9 positions matching TRBD1. Germline trimming cut 3 bases from V and 1 base from J; bases unmatched to any gene: 1. Germline V CDR1 and CDR2: SGDLS, YYNGEE. The CDR3 spans 14 residues. The CDR3 protein is CASSAQGANTEAFF. The CDR3 DNA reads as TGTGCCAGCAGCGCACAGGGGGCGAACACTGAAGCTTTCTTT. Filled out from reference TRBV9 and TRBJ1-1, the complete variable domain reads DSGVTQTPKHLITATGQRVTLRCSPRSGDLSVYWYQQSLDQGLQFLIQYYNGEERAKGNILERFSAQQFPDLHSELNLSSLELGDSALYFCASSAQGANTEAFFGQGTRLTVV.

The genes are TRBV7-9 and TRBJ2-3, with a tentative D call TRBD2 (6 bases). The CDR3 sequence is 16 residues long. The germline gives CDR1 SEHNR, CDR2 FQNEAQ (reference sequence). Trimming pared 4 bases from V and 3 bases from J, leaving 17 bases between. The CDR3 is CASSSRLVLGTDTQYF. CDR3 DNA sequence: TGTGCCAGCAGCTCACGACTAGTTCTGGGAACAGATACGCAGTATTTT.

This chain joins TRBV30 and TRBJ1-1; D call uncertain. The CDR3 has 13 amino acids. V was trimmed by 5 bases and J by 1 base, leaving 11 bases between them. Germline V CDR1 and CDR2: GTSNPN, SVGIG (reference sequence). Here the CDR3 reads CAWGSEANTEAFF. CDR3 sequence (DNA): TGTGCCTGGGGCTCGGAGGCGAACACTGAAGCTTTCTTT.

The count of this clonotype is one. This rearrangement joins TRBV19 to TRBJ1-2; 7 bases match TRBD1. The CDR3 covers 15 residues. The V gene's germline CDR1 is LNHDA and CDR2 SQIVND (reference sequence). V lost 7 bases to trimming and J lost 4 bases; unmatched junction nucleotides: 12. CDR3 in amino acids: CASTPGDRAGYGYTF. Here the CDR3 DNA reads TGTGCCAGTACCCCCGGAGACAGGGCGGGCTATGGCTACACCTTC. The full variable domain, its missing parts supplied by reference TRBV19 and TRBJ1-2, is DGGITQSPKYLFRKEGQNVTLSCEQNLNHDAMYWYRQDPGQGLRLIYYSQIVNDFQKGDIAEGYSVSREKKESFPLTVTSAQKNPTAFYLCASTPGDRAGYGYTFGSGTRLTVV.

The sample holds one count of this clonotype. The chain couples TRBV5-6 to TRBJ2-3; D gene uncertain. Germline V gene data show CDR1 as SGHDT and CDR2 as YYEEEE. The length of the CDR3 is 15 residues. Trimming pared 1 base from V and 4 bases from J, leaving 13 bases between. The DNA of the CDR3 is TGTGCCAGCAGCTTGAGGCAGGACGGGTCAGATACGCAGTATTTT. Residues: CASSLRQDGSDTQYF.

The chain links TRBV3-1 to TRBJ2-5; a weak D match, TRBD1 (5 bases). This CDR3 spans 15 amino acids. Trimming shortened V by 1 base and J by 5 bases, and 14 bases separated the two germline ends. CDR1 and CDR2 (germline): LGHDT, YNNKEL (reference sequence). The CDR3 sequence is CASSQVHSPGETQYF. CDR3 DNA: TGTGCCAGCAGCCAAGTCCACAGCCCAGGGGAGACCCAGTACTTC.

This sequence joins TRBV19 and TRBJ1-1; possibly TRBD1 for D (6 bases). Germline V gene lookup returns CDR1 LNHDA and CDR2 SQIVND (reference sequence). This CDR3 region has 16 residues. V gave up 2 bases and J gave up 0 bases, with 13 bases separating them. DNA for the CDR3: TGTGCCAGTAGTATAAATCTACAGGGATTGAACACTGAAGCTTTCTTT. Its protein is CASSINLQGLNTEAFF.

J is TRBJ2-7 and V is TRBV20-1, with D tentatively TRBD1 (5 bases). CDR3 size: 11 residues. V was trimmed by 5 bases and J by 3 bases, leaving 8 bases between them. The germline V gene has CDR1 DFQATT and CDR2 SNEGSKA (reference sequence). In DNA, the CDR3 is TGCAGTGCTCCCGACAGCTACGAGCAGTACTTC. Amino acid sequence: CSAPDSYEQYF.

The chain combines TRBV6-1 with TRBJ2-7, with D unresolved. Trimming pared 2 bases from V and 3 bases from J, leaving 14 bases between. CDR3 size: 15 residues. The germline gives CDR1 MNHNS, CDR2 SASEGT. CDR3 protein: CASSENPSVIYEQYF. The CDR3 coding sequence is TGTGCCAGCAGTGAAAATCCTTCGGTCATCTACGAGCAGTACTTC.

This chain uses TRBV20-1 with TRBJ2-1; D gene ambiguous. V was shortened by 0 bases and J by 9 bases, with 15 bases between the two germline ends. CDR3 size: 14 residues. The germline gives CDR1 DFQATT, CDR2 SNEGSKA (reference sequence). The CDR3 spells CSARDRLVLVEQFF. DNA for the CDR3: TGCAGTGCTAGAGATCGGCTAGTCTTGGTTGAGCAGTTCTTC.

The chain couples TRBV24-1 to TRBJ2-1; 9 nucleotides align to TRBD1. Trimming removed 4 bases from V and 7 bases from J; junction bases left unmatched: 7. Per the germline V gene, CDR1 is KGHDR and CDR2 is SFDVKD. This CDR3 comprises 15 residues. CDR3 coding DNA: TGTGCCACCAGTGACCCCGGGACAGGGCTAAATGAGCAGTTCTTC. This codes for CATSDPGTGLNEQFF.

V and J are TRBV24-1 and TRBJ2-2; D is unresolved. This CDR3 is 14 amino acids long. V was pared by 8 bases and J by 4 bases, with 13 bases between. The germline gives CDR1 KGHDR, CDR2 SFDVKD. As DNA, the CDR3 is TGTGCCACCAAGGGATATGACACCACCGGGGAGCTGTTTTTT. Protein sequence: CATKGYDTTGELFF.

The J gene is TRBJ2-3, the V gene TRBV9; 7 positions match TRBD1. The V gene end was trimmed by 3 bases and the J gene end by 4 bases; junction bases not matched to a gene: 5. The V gene's germline CDR1 is SGDLS and CDR2 YYNGEE. CDR3 length: 14 residues. CDR3 coding DNA: TGTGCCAGCAGCGGTGACAGGGTCGCAGATACGCAGTATTTT. Translated: CASSGDRVADTQYF.

CDR3 coding DNA: TGTGCCAGCAGCCAAGCTAGCAAGGAGACCCAGTACTTC. Translating it yields CASSQASKETQYF. The chain carries TRBV3-1 and TRBJ2-5, with D perhaps TRBD2 (5 bases). Germline loops: CDR1 LGHDT, CDR2 YNNKEL (reference sequence). Trimming pared 1 base from V and 5 bases from J, leaving 8 bases between. The CDR3 sequence is 13 residues long.